The 20 T cell receptor beta chains below come from one sample, sequenced in a study of blood T cell repertoires in COVID-19. Data came from immunoSEQ multiplex PCR; TCRdb stores just in-frame clones and leaves some out. The profile covers roughly 380,000 clones, with roughly 86% appearing a single time and 1% to 1.5% taken by the ten largest. The sequencing sample was made of PBMCs or T cells enriched from blood (not recorded which). The receptor set was obtained from a man aged 30 to 39 who had recovered from COVID-19.

This clone was seen only once. The chain is built from TRBV3-1 (or the pseudogene TRBV3-2) and TRBJ2-1; TRBD2 matches 7 bases. Germline CDR1 is LGHDT and CDR2 is YNNKEL (reference sequence). Trimming took 4 bases from V and 0 from J; bases not matched to a gene: 6. The CDR3 loop spans 16 amino acids. CDR3 sequence: CASSPRTGGSYNEQFF. The CDR3 DNA follows: TGTGCCAGCAGCCCCCGCACGGGGGGCTCCTACAATGAGCAGTTCTTC.

The chain employs TRBV2 and TRBJ2-7; 8 bases are a match to TRBD1. CDR3 length: 13 amino acids. Germline V gene data show CDR1 as SNHLY and CDR2 as FYNNEI. V lost 4 bases to trimming and J lost 5 bases; unmatched junction nucleotides: 4. The CDR3 sequence: CASSADRGDEQYF. The DNA for the CDR3 is TGTGCCAGCAGTGCAGACAGGGGCGACGAGCAGTACTTC.

The DNA of the CDR3 is TGTGCCAGTAGTATAGACCGGCGGTACTATGGCTACACCTTC. It is translated as CASSIDRRYYGYTF. The rearrangement joins TRBV19 to TRBJ1-2; D ambiguous. CDR3 length: 14 amino acids. Germline assignment: CDR1 LNHDA and CDR2 SQIVND (reference sequence). V lost 0 bases and J 3 bases, leaving 8 bases between the germline ends.

The rearrangement links TRBV7-2 to TRBJ2-3, with 9 nucleotides matching TRBD2. J gave up 4 bases and V 2 bases, and 4 bases lay outside the gene matches. CDR3 length: 15 amino acids. Germline CDR1 SGHTA, CDR2 FQGNSA. Here the CDR3 DNA reads TGTGCCAGCAGCTTACCAGCGGGGGGCGCAGATACGCAGTATTTT. Translation: CASSLPAGGADTQYF.

This clone was detected a few times. V gene TRBV7-9 combines with J gene TRBJ1-2; D is unclear. This CDR3 comprises 13 residues. Trimming cost V 1 base and J 4 bases, with 7 bases left between them. Germline CDR1 is SEHNR and CDR2 is FQNEAQ (reference sequence). This chain's CDR3 is CASSLGSFYGYTF. The DNA of the CDR3 is TGTGCCAGCAGCTTAGGGAGCTTCTATGGCTACACCTTC.

The chain uses TRBV6-5 and TRBJ1-5; D might be TRBD1 (5 bases). Trimming cost V 6 bases and J 8 bases, with 14 bases left between them. The CDR3 is made up of 13 amino acids. Per the germline V gene, CDR1 is MNHEY and CDR2 is SVGAGI. The DNA of the CDR3 is TGTGCCAGCAGGGGCCGGGGGATAGAGCCCCAGCATTTT. It translates to CASRGRGIEPQHF.

V and J are TRBV6-5 and TRBJ2-7; a possible D gene is TRBD2 (7 bases). The V and J ends lost 10 bases and 4 bases respectively, with 17 bases between them. The germline gives CDR1 MNHEY, CDR2 SVGAGI. The CDR3 runs 13 residues. The CDR3 bases are TGTGCCACCTTGGGGGGGCTTAAGTACGAGCAGTACTTC. Translated, it gives CATLGGLKYEQYF.

This chain uses TRBV3-1 (or the pseudogene TRBV3-2) with TRBJ2-7; 8 nucleotides match TRBD1. Trimming took 2 bases from V and 6 from J; bases not matched to a gene: 3. CDR1 and CDR2 (germline): LGHDT, YNNKEL (reference sequence). The CDR3 is made up of 13 amino acids. The CDR3 region is CASSQTTGGEQYF. CDR3 sequence (DNA): TGTGCCAGCAGCCAAACTACAGGGGGCGAGCAGTACTTC.

This clone was recorded a few times. The chain couples TRBV18 to TRBJ1-5; D uncertain. Trimming stripped 3 bases from V and 8 bases from J, with 11 bases between. Germline V gives CDR1 KGHSH, CDR2 LQKENI. The CDR3 has 13 amino acids. The CDR3 bases are TGTGCCAGCTCACCGCGGGAAAGCGAGCCCCAGCATTTT. This codes for CASSPRESEPQHF.

The gene calls are TRBV11-2 and TRBJ2-1; D is possibly TRBD1 (6 bases). Germline CDR1 and CDR2: SGHAT and FQNNGV. Trimming shortened V by 1 base and J by 0 bases, and 7 bases separated the two germline ends. CDR3 length: 15 amino acids. Written as DNA, the CDR3 is TGTGCCAGCAGCTTAGCGGACAGCTCCTACAATGAGCAGTTCTTC. It yields the protein CASSLADSSYNEQFF. Variable domain in full (rest from reference TRBV11-2 and TRBJ2-1): EAGVAQSPRYKIIEKRQSVAFWCNPISGHATLYWYQQILGQGPKLLIQFQNNGVVDDSQLPKDRFSAERLKGVDSTLKIQPAKLEDSAVYLCASSLADSSYNEQFFGPGTRLTVL.

The V gene is TRBV13, the J gene TRBJ1-6; D possibly corresponds to TRBD1 (6 bases). Trimming shortened V by 5 bases and J by 0 bases, and 8 bases separated the two germline ends. Germline V gene data show CDR1 as PRHDT and CDR2 as FYEKMQ (reference sequence). The CDR3 extends over 15 amino acids. The CDR3 sequence is CASSLRGSYNSPLHF. CDR3 in DNA: TGTGCCAGCAGCCTCAGGGGCTCCTATAATTCACCCCTCCACTTT.

J is TRBJ1-1 and V is TRBV6-5; D is ambiguous. The V gene's germline CDR1 is MNHEY and CDR2 SVGAGI. With 7 bases removed from V and 2 bases from J, the gap between germline ends came to 11 bases. This CDR3 is 13 amino acids long. CDR3 in DNA: TGTGCCAGCACCCGGGAGGGAAACACTGAAGCTTTCTTT. Encoded protein: CASTREGNTEAFF.

This chain connects TRBV4-3 to TRBJ1-4; D gene unclear. The CDR3 is 15 residues long. Per the germline V gene, CDR1 is LGHNA and CDR2 is YSLEER. V was pared by 0 bases and J by 2 bases, with 7 bases between. The CDR3 DNA sequence: TGCGCCAGCAGCCAAGATTTCGCGACTAATGAAAAACTGTTTTTT. Its protein is CASSQDFATNEKLFF.

This clone has only one observation. V is TRBV5-6 and J is TRBJ1-6; no definite D call. Germline-derived CDR1 and CDR2 are SGHDT and YYEEEE. Trimming removed 4 bases at V and 7 bases at J, with 15 bases between. The CDR3 covers 15 residues. The CDR3 nucleotides read TGTGCCAGCAGCCTGGTGCAGGCAACCAATTCACCCCTCCACTTT. Translation: CASSLVQATNSPLHF. Using reference TRBV5-6 and TRBJ1-6 for the parts outside the CDR3, the full variable domain is DAGVTQSPTHLIKTRGQQVTLRCSPKSGHDTVSWYQQALGQGPQFIFQYYEEEERQRGNFPDRFSGHQFPNYSSELNVNALLLGDSALYLCASSLVQATNSPLHFGNGTRLTVT.

The chain joins TRBV30 to TRBJ1-2; D is ambiguous. Trimming removed 4 bases from V and 0 bases from J, with 9 bases in between. Per germline, CDR1 GTSNPN and CDR2 SVGIG (reference sequence). The CDR3 is 13 residues long. In DNA form, the CDR3 reads TGTGCCTGGATTAGTTTTTCTAACTATGGCTACACCTTC. It translates to CAWISFSNYGYTF.

This clone appeared a few times. The J gene is TRBJ1-6, the V gene TRBV7-8; D may be TRBD1 (5 bases). The CDR3 runs to 18 residues. Germline V gene lookup returns CDR1 SGHVS and CDR2 FQNEAQ. The V gene lost 5 bases and the J gene lost 8 bases, with 25 bases spanning the gap. This chain's CDR3 is CASSAFRKQGSKDSPLHF. The CDR3 bases are TGTGCCAGCAGCGCCTTCAGAAAGCAGGGTAGTAAGGATTCACCCCTCCACTTT.

J is TRBJ1-5 and V is TRBV6-5; perhaps TRBD1 as D (6 bases). Trimming stripped 8 bases from V and 5 bases from J, with 19 bases between. The CDR3 length is 15 residues. Germline CDR1 and CDR2: MNHEY and SVGAGI. The CDR3 region has the DNA TGTGCCAGCGGGGGCCCTGCAGGGACCCATCAGCCCCAGCATTTT. It yields the protein CASGGPAGTHQPQHF.

This clone was observed a single time. The V and J genes are TRBV6-5 and TRBJ1-4; no firm D call. Looked up from germline, CDR1 is MNHEY and CDR2 is SVGAGI. The CDR3 has 13 amino acids. Trimming cost V 8 bases and J 8 bases, with 15 bases left between them. The CDR3 nucleotides are TGTGCCAGCGGGAGGTCTCAGCGAGAAAAACTGTTTTTT. Protein product: CASGRSQREKLFF.

V is TRBV4-2 and J is TRBJ2-3; 15 nucleotides match TRBD2. CDR3 length equals 18 residues. Germline V gives CDR1 LGHNA, CDR2 YNFKEQ. V lost 1 base to trimming and J lost 1 base; unmatched junction nucleotides: 3. The CDR3 coding sequence is TGTGCCAGCAGCCAAGGGACTAGCGGGGGGGTAGGCACAGATACGCAGTATTTT. Its translation: CASSQGTSGGVGTDTQYF.

The genes are TRBV5-6 and TRBJ1-2; D is unclear. Trimming shortened V by 5 bases and J by 4 bases, and 6 bases separated the two germline ends. From germline, CDR1 is SGHDT and CDR2 YYEEEE. This CDR3 is built from 11 residues. The DNA for the CDR3 is TGTGCCAGCAGTGCCAGCTATGGCTACACCTTC. Amino acids: CASSASYGYTF.